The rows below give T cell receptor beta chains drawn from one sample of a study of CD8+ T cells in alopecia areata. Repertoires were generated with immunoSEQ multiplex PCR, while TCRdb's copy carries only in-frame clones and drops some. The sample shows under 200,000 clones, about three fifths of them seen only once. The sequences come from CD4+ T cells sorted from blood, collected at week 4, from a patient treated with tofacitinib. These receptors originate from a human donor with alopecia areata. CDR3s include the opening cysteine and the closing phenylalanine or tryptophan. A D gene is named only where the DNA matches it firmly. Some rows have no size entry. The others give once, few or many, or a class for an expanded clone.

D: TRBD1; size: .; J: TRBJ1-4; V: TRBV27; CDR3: CASRRQGDEKLFF; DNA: TGTGCCAGCAGGCGACAGGGTGATGAAAAACTGTTTTTT
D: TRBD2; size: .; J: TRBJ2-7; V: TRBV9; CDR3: CASSVGTSGLYEQYF; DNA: TGTGCCAGCAGCGTAGGGACTAGCGGACTCTACGAGCAGTACTTC
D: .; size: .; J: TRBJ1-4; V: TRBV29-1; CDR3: CSVARSTNEKLFF; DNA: TGCAGCGTTGCCCGCTCAACTAATGAAAAACTGTTTTTT
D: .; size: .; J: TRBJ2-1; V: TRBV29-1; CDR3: CSVEEATDNEQFF; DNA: TGCAGCGTTGAAGAGGCGACGGACAATGAGCAGTTCTTC
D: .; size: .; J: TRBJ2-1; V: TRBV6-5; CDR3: CASSYWGASNEQFF; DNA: TGTGCCAGCAGTTACTGGGGGGCCTCCAATGAGCAGTTCTTC
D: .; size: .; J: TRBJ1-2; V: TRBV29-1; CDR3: CSVKGLESYGYTF; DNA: TGCAGCGTCAAGGGATTGGAAAGCTATGGCTACACCTTC
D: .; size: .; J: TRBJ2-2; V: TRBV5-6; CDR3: CASSFLPNLGELFF; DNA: TGTGCCAGCAGCTTTCTACCGAATCTCGGGGAGCTGTTTTTT
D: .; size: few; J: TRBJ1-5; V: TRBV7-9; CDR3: CASSLAGSQPQHF; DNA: TGTGCCAGCAGCTTAGCCGGTTCTCAGCCCCAGCATTTT
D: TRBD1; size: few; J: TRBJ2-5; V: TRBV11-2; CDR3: CASSLGLSGNRGRQTQYF; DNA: TGTGCCAGCAGCTTAGGGTTATCGGGGAACAGGGGGCGGCAGACCCAGTACTTC
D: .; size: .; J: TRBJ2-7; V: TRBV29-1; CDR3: CSGGHYSYEQYF; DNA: TGCAGCGGGGGACACTACTCCTACGAGCAGTACTTC
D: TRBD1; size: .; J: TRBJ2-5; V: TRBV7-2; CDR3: CASSSRTGLETQYF; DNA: TGTGCCAGCAGCTCTCGGACAGGGCTAGAGACCCAGTACTTC
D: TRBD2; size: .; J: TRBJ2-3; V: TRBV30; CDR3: CATSSGAVSTQYF; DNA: TGTGCCACCTCTAGCGGGGCCGTAAGTACGCAGTATTTT
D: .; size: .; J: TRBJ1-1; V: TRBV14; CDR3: CASSQNQGYNTEAFF; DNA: TGTGCCAGCAGCCAAAACCAGGGGTATAACACTGAAGCTTTCTTT
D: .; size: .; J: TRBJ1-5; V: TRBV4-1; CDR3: CASSQDLGTEWGQPQHF; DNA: TGCGCCAGCAGCCAAGATCTTGGGACGGAGTGGGGTCAGCCCCAGCATTTT
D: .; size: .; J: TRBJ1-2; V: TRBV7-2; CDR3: CASSPVTGFGYTF; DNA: TGTGCCAGCAGTCCCGTGACAGGATTTGGCTACACCTTC
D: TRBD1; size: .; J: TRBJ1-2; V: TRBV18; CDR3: CASKGQNYGYTF; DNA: TGTGCCAGCAAGGGACAGAACTATGGCTACACCTTC
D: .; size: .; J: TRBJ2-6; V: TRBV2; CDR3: CASSALGRSGANVLTF; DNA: TGTGCCAGCAGTGCTCTAGGGCGCTCTGGGGCCAACGTCCTGACTTTC
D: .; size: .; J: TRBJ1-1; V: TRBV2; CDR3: CASTSQRNTEAFF; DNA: TGTGCCAGCACATCGCAGAGGAACACTGAAGCTTTCTTT
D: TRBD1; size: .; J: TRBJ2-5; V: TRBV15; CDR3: CATSRGTGGYQETQYF; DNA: TGTGCCACCAGCAGAGGCACAGGGGGGTATCAAGAGACCCAGTACTTC
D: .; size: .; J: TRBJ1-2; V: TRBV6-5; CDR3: CASSFGGESTF; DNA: TGTGCCAGCAGTTTCGGGGGGGAGAGCACCTTC
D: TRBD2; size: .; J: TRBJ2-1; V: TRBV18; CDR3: CASSPLGLAGLNEQFF; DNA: TGTGCCAGCTCACCCTTGGGACTAGCGGGACTCAATGAGCAGTTCTTC
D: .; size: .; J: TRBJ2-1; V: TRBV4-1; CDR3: CASSQVGGRTRYNEQFF; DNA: TGCGCCAGCAGCCAGGTGGGAGGCAGGACCCGCTACAATGAGCAGTTCTTC
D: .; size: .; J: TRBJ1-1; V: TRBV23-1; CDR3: CASSLIRTENTEAFF; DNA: TGCGCCAGCAGCCTTATTAGGACCGAGAACACTGAAGCTTTCTTT
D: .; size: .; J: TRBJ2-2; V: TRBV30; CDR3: CAWNGLGFSGGELFF; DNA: TGTGCCTGGAACGGCCTAGGCTTCTCGGGCGGGGAGCTGTTTTTT
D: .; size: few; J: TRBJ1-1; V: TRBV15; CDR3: CATSRDPRSEAFF; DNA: TGTGCCACCAGCAGAGATCCGAGGTCTGAAGCTTTCTTT
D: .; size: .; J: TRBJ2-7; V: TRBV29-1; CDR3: CSPPPFPEWVLAYEQYF; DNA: TGCAGCCCCCCTCCGTTCCCGGAATGGGTATTGGCCTACGAGCAGTACTTC
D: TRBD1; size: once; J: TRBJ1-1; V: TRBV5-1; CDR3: CASSQGQRNTEAFF; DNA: TGCGCCAGCAGCCAGGGACAGCGGAACACTGAAGCTTTCTTT
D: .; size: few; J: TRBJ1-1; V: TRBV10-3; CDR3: CAIGKKNTEAFF; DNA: TGTGCCATCGGGAAGAAGAACACTGAAGCTTTCTTT
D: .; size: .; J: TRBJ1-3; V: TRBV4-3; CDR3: CASSQRVEGGNTIYF; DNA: TGCGCCAGCAGCCAAAGGGTAGAGGGTGGAAACACCATATATTTT